Sequencing of this TCR beta chain was carried out in a study of pediatric ulcerative colitis. Study-level findings and limits: Repertoires came from total lymphocyte DNA, so rare subsets like regulatory T cells may be missed. Acute severe colitis showed lower rectal diversity from clonal expansions.

Before the diagnostic colonoscopy, ulcerative colitis patients were free of immunosuppressive medication. This CDR3 region has 13 residues. Germline values: CDR1 MDHEN, CDR2 SYDVKM. Trimming cost V 1 base and J 6 bases, with 9 bases left between them. Each sample received Survey-level depth of up to 500,000 reads. Clones were read by immunoSEQ multiplex PCR, and TCRdb kept only the in-frame ones, dropping some. The sample includes about 36,000 clones, approximately 87% of them seen just once. Turning to this clone: Its antigen is undetermined.

The rearrangement joins TRBV28 to TRBJ2-5; possibly TRBD1 for D (5 bases). The specimen sequenced was blood. The origin of this receptor is a girl aged 10-17 years with moderate ulcerative colitis. This chain's CDR3 is CASSLSDRQTQYF. DNA for the CDR3: TGTGCCAGCAGTTTATCTGACAGACAGACCCAGTACTTC. The full variable domain, rest sourced from reference TRBV28 and TRBJ2-5, is DVKVTQSSRYLVKRTGEKVFLECVQDMDHENMFWYRQDPGLGLRLIYFSYDVKMKEKGDIPEGYSVSREKKERFSLILESASTNQTSMYLCASSLSDRQTQYFGPGTRLLVL.